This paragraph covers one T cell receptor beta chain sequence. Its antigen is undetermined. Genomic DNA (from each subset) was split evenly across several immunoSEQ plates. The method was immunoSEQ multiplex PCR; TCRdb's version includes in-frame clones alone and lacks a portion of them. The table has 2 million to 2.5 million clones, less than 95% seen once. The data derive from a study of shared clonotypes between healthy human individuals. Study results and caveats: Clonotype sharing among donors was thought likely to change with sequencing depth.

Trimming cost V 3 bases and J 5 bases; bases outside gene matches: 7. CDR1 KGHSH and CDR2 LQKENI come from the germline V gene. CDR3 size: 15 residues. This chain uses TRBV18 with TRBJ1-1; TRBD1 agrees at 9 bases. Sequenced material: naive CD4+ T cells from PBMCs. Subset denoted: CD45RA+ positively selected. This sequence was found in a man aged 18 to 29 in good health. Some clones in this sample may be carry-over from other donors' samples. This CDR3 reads CASSPGTGSRTEAFF. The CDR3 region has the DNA TGTGCCAGCTCACCCGGGACAGGGAGTCGGACTGAAGCTTTCTTT.